The clone carrying this T cell receptor beta chain has only a few counts. Its cognate antigen is unknown. The data belong to a study of cytomegalovirus exposure and HLA in healthy donors. The wider study: Membership in the Caucasian-associated ancestry cluster was found for about 84% of 300 to 400 genotyped donors. Study results and caveats: Overall, roughly 160 TCR beta chains were annotated as cytomegalovirus-associated. An analysis done earlier found most TCR beta V segments productive about 87% or about 30% of the time.

The PCR contained 60 Vbeta and 13 Jbeta primers. Clones were read by immunoSEQ multiplex PCR, and TCRdb kept only the in-frame ones, dropping some. This sample has tens of thousands of clones; around 70% occur once, and the top ten carry around 10%. The CDR3 has 14 residues. CDR1 is ENHRY, CDR2 SYGVKD, per germline. Trimming at V came to 3 bases and at J to 6 bases, leaving 7 bases not matched to a gene. The rearrangement uses TRBV10-3 and TRBJ2-7, with 8 bases that match TRBD1. This TCR was sampled from a woman aged 40 to 50 in good health and CMV-seropositive. Sequencing used PBMCs. The CDR3 here is CAISDRTGQREQYF. The DNA of the CDR3 is TGTGCCATCAGTGATAGGACAGGGCAACGCGAGCAGTACTTC.